These T cell receptor beta chains were read from a single sample in a study of cytomegalovirus exposure and HLA in healthy donors. Assay: immunoSEQ multiplex PCR; the TCRdb copy retains only in-frame clones and omits some. Among about 160,000 clones, about 75% were seen once, and the ten largest hold less than 3%. Sequenced: PBMCs. All receptors come from a female donor in good health and CMV-seronegative. CDR3s include the opening cysteine and the closing phenylalanine or tryptophan. Fields, in order: V gene, clone size, J gene, D gene, CDR3 protein, CDR3 DNA. D genes are given only for firm matches. A row's size may be missing; if present it is once, few, many or a size class.

v_gene: TRBV7-2; abundance: .; j_gene: TRBJ2-7; d_gene: .; CDR3aa: CASSRRQHEQYF; CDR3nt: TGTGCCAGCTCTAGACGACAGCACGAGCAGTACTTC
v_gene: TRBV18; abundance: .; j_gene: TRBJ2-7; d_gene: TRBD2; CDR3aa: CASSPELSGGTYEQYF; CDR3nt: TGTGCCAGCTCACCAGAGCTGAGCGGGGGGACCTACGAGCAGTACTTC
v_gene: TRBV9; abundance: .; j_gene: TRBJ2-7; d_gene: TRBD1; CDR3aa: CASSPEDRGDEQYF; CDR3nt: TGTGCCAGCAGCCCGGAGGACAGGGGAGACGAGCAGTACTTC
v_gene: TRBV12-5; abundance: .; j_gene: TRBJ2-3; d_gene: .; CDR3aa: CASGRGWDTQYF; CDR3nt: TGTGCTAGTGGAAGGGGGTGGGATACGCAGTATTTT
v_gene: TRBV29-1; abundance: few; j_gene: TRBJ2-3; d_gene: .; CDR3aa: CSVRDGGTDTQYF; CDR3nt: TGCAGCGTTAGAGACGGGGGCACAGATACGCAGTATTTT
v_gene: TRBV7-9; abundance: .; j_gene: TRBJ2-7; d_gene: .; CDR3aa: CASTKGAYEQYF; CDR3nt: TGTGCCAGCACCAAAGGGGCCTACGAGCAGTACTTC
v_gene: TRBV7-2; abundance: .; j_gene: TRBJ1-5; d_gene: TRBD1; CDR3aa: CASSLKQGAQHF; CDR3nt: TGTGCCAGCAGCTTGAAACAGGGGGCCCAGCATTTT
v_gene: TRBV7-2; abundance: .; j_gene: TRBJ2-3; d_gene: .; CDR3aa: CASSLMPGDTQYF; CDR3nt: TGTGCCAGCAGCTTAATGCCGGGAGATACGCAGTATTTT
v_gene: TRBV4-1; abundance: .; j_gene: TRBJ1-1; d_gene: .; CDR3aa: CASSLFGRRDKTFF; CDR3nt: TGCGCCAGCAGCTTATTCGGCCGCCGGGACAAAACTTTCTTT
v_gene: TRBV7-3; abundance: few; j_gene: TRBJ2-3; d_gene: TRBD1; CDR3aa: CASSLKQGGTDTQYF; CDR3nt: TGTGCCAGCAGCTTAAAGCAGGGGGGCACAGATACGCAGTATTTT
v_gene: TRBV25-1; abundance: .; j_gene: TRBJ2-5; d_gene: .; CDR3aa: CASSEFAGKETQYF; CDR3nt: TGTGCCAGCAGTGAATTCGCAGGGAAGGAGACCCAGTACTTC
v_gene: TRBV19; abundance: .; j_gene: TRBJ2-7; d_gene: .; CDR3aa: CASSSNRFEQYF; CDR3nt: TGTGCCAGTAGCAGCAACAGGTTCGAGCAGTACTTC
v_gene: TRBV2; abundance: .; j_gene: TRBJ1-2; d_gene: TRBD1; CDR3aa: CASSVGRGPAYGYTF; CDR3nt: TGTGCCAGCAGTGTGGGCAGGGGGCCTGCCTATGGCTACACCTTC
v_gene: TRBV13; abundance: few; j_gene: TRBJ1-1; d_gene: .; CDR3aa: CASSPPGGAGTEAFF; CDR3nt: TGTGCCAGCAGCCCCCCGGGGGGCGCGGGCACTGAAGCTTTCTTT
v_gene: TRBV19; abundance: .; j_gene: TRBJ2-1; d_gene: TRBD2; CDR3aa: CASSIAPEKREDGEQFF; CDR3nt: TGTGCCAGTAGTATAGCCCCCGAGAAGCGGGAGGATGGGGAGCAGTTCTTC
v_gene: TRBV27; abundance: .; j_gene: TRBJ1-4; d_gene: .; CDR3aa: CASSTRGIKEKLFF; CDR3nt: TGTGCCAGCAGTACGAGGGGGATTAAAGAAAAACTGTTTTTT
v_gene: TRBV7-9; abundance: .; j_gene: TRBJ2-1; d_gene: TRBD2; CDR3aa: CASTYGSGTSWNEQFF; CDR3nt: TGTGCCAGCACCTATGGCTCCGGGACTAGCTGGAATGAGCAGTTCTTC
v_gene: TRBV7-3; abundance: .; j_gene: TRBJ2-7; d_gene: TRBD2; CDR3aa: CASSLKGASGIYEQYF; CDR3nt: TGTGCCAGCAGCTTAAAAGGGGCTAGCGGGATCTACGAGCAGTACTTC
v_gene: TRBV4-3; abundance: .; j_gene: TRBJ2-3; d_gene: .; CDR3aa: CASSQEGGGFTDTQYF; CDR3nt: TGCGCCAGCAGCCAAGAGGGAGGGGGGTTCACAGATACGCAGTATTTT
v_gene: TRBV29-1; abundance: .; j_gene: TRBJ1-4; d_gene: .; CDR3aa: CSVYSGTNEKLFF; CDR3nt: TGCAGCGTATACAGTGGAACTAATGAAAAACTGTTTTTT
v_gene: TRBV6-5; abundance: .; j_gene: TRBJ1-4; d_gene: TRBD1; CDR3aa: CASRNRGLFEKLFF; CDR3nt: TGTGCCAGCAGGAACAGGGGGCTTTTTGAAAAACTGTTTTTT
v_gene: TRBV4-3; abundance: few; j_gene: TRBJ2-1; d_gene: TRBD1; CDR3aa: CASSQEGGTGAYNEQFF; CDR3nt: TGCGCCAGCAGCCAAGAAGGGGGGACAGGGGCCTACAATGAGCAGTTCTTC
v_gene: TRBV7-2; abundance: few; j_gene: TRBJ2-2; d_gene: TRBD2; CDR3aa: CASSFSGGNTGELFF; CDR3nt: TGTGCCAGCAGCTTTAGCGGGGGGAACACCGGGGAGCTGTTTTTT
v_gene: TRBV6-5; abundance: .; j_gene: TRBJ1-1; d_gene: TRBD1; CDR3aa: CASTTGDRVGEAFF; CDR3nt: TGTGCCAGCACTACGGGGGACAGGGTTGGTGAAGCTTTCTTT
v_gene: TRBV5-1; abundance: .; j_gene: TRBJ1-1; d_gene: .; CDR3aa: CASSLVPSLRGEAFF; CDR3nt: TGCGCCAGCAGCTTGGTTCCGTCCTTACGGGGTGAAGCTTTCTTT
v_gene: TRBV10-1; abundance: few; j_gene: TRBJ1-2; d_gene: .; CDR3aa: CASSESIADTTIVNYGYTF; CDR3nt: TGCGCCAGCAGTGAGTCGATAGCGGATACCACTATTGTAAACTATGGCTACACCTTC
v_gene: TRBV4-2; abundance: .; j_gene: TRBJ1-5; d_gene: .; CDR3aa: CASSQPGVGNQPQHF; CDR3nt: TGTGCCAGCAGCCAACCCGGGGTGGGGAATCAGCCCCAGCATTTT
v_gene: TRBV6-5; abundance: .; j_gene: TRBJ2-5; d_gene: .; CDR3aa: CASRGQYQETQYF; CDR3nt: TGTGCCAGCAGGGGGCAGTACCAAGAGACCCAGTACTTC
v_gene: TRBV9; abundance: .; j_gene: TRBJ2-3; d_gene: .; CDR3aa: CASSPWGVDTQYF; CDR3nt: TGTGCCAGCAGCCCGTGGGGGGTAGATACGCAGTATTTT
v_gene: TRBV4-3; abundance: .; j_gene: TRBJ1-5; d_gene: .; CDR3aa: CASSQDSWQNNQPQHF; CDR3nt: TGCGCCAGCAGCCAAGATTCGTGGCAGAACAATCAGCCCCAGCATTTT
v_gene: TRBV7-2; abundance: .; j_gene: TRBJ2-5; d_gene: TRBD2; CDR3aa: CASSPRTSSRQETQYF; CDR3nt: TGTGCCAGCAGCCCCCGGACTAGCAGCCGTCAAGAGACCCAGTACTTC
v_gene: TRBV9; abundance: .; j_gene: TRBJ2-7; d_gene: .; CDR3aa: CASSANAPGTFGEQYF; CDR3nt: TGTGCCAGCAGCGCCAACGCCCCTGGGACATTCGGGGAGCAGTACTTC
v_gene: TRBV5-1; abundance: .; j_gene: TRBJ2-3; d_gene: .; CDR3aa: CASSLRSGLSGDTQYF; CDR3nt: TGCGCCAGCAGCTTGCGGTCAGGGCTTAGTGGAGATACGCAGTATTTT
v_gene: TRBV4-3; abundance: .; j_gene: TRBJ2-6; d_gene: .; CDR3aa: CASSQNTYSGANVLTF; CDR3nt: TGCGCCAGCAGCCAAAATACCTACTCTGGGGCCAACGTCCTGACTTTC
v_gene: TRBV5-1; abundance: .; j_gene: TRBJ1-1; d_gene: TRBD1; CDR3aa: CASSPGTGNTEAFF; CDR3nt: TGCGCCAGCAGCCCCGGGACAGGGAACACTGAAGCTTTCTTT
v_gene: TRBV15; abundance: .; j_gene: TRBJ1-4; d_gene: .; CDR3aa: CATSRASGGFELFF; CDR3nt: TGTGCCACCAGCAGAGCTTCGGGGGGGTTCGAACTGTTTTTT
v_gene: TRBV30; abundance: .; j_gene: TRBJ2-1; d_gene: TRBD2; CDR3aa: CAWMGGGSYNEQFF; CDR3nt: TGTGCCTGGATGGGCGGGGGATCCTACAATGAGCAGTTCTTC